Listed here are 32 T cell receptor beta chains from one sample, sequenced in a study of STAT5B mutations in CD4+ large granular lymphocyte leukemia. TCRdb keeps only in-frame clones here, not all; method: immunoSEQ multiplex PCR. Of tens of thousands of clones listed, around three quarters were seen once; the top ten hold about 9.8%. Sequencing used CD4+ T cells from blood buffy coats. Every receptor here comes from a human donor in good health.

This clone was seen once. This chain links TRBV10-1 with TRBJ2-5; TRBD2 matches 8 bases. V was clipped by 2 bases and J by 5 bases; unmatched bases: 10. Germline CDR1 reads WNHNN; CDR2 reads SYGVQD (reference sequence). CDR3 length equals 16 residues. CDR3 sequence reads: CASSEVGERERETQYF. The CDR3 region has the DNA TGCGCCAGCAGTGAGGTCGGGGAGCGGGAGCGGGAGACCCAGTACTTC.

This clone was detected a few times. The V gene is TRBV4-1, the J gene TRBJ2-1, with a weak D call TRBD2 (6 bases). Trimming removed 1 base from V and 9 bases from J, with 13 bases in between. Germline lookup yields CDR1 MGHRA and CDR2 YSYEKL. The CDR3 is 14 residues long. The CDR3 spells CASSQAGVLGEQFF. The CDR3 DNA reads TGCGCCAGCAGCCAAGCGGGGGTCCTGGGTGAGCAGTTCTTC.

The V call is TRBV5-1, the J call TRBJ2-1; D may be TRBD1 (5 bases). The CDR3 sequence is 15 residues long. V shed 4 bases and J shed 0 bases, with 11 bases lying between them. CDR1 is SGHRS, CDR2 YFSETQ, per germline. CDR3 sequence reads: CASSVTASSYNEQFF. The CDR3 coding sequence is TGCGCCAGCAGCGTGACAGCTAGCTCCTACAATGAGCAGTTCTTC. Full variable domain (remainder filled in from reference TRBV5-1 and TRBJ2-1): KAGVTQTPRYLIKTRGQQVTLSCSPISGHRSVSWYQQTPGQGLQFLFEYFSETQRNKGNFPGRFSGRQFSNSRSEMNVSTLELGDSALYLCASSVTASSYNEQFFGPGTRLTVL.

A single count supports this clone. The chain combines TRBV5-4 with TRBJ1-6, with D possibly matching TRBD1 (6 bases). V was trimmed by 4 bases and J by 8 bases, leaving 13 bases between them. The CDR3 runs to 14 residues. The V gene's germline CDR1 is SGHNT and CDR2 YYREEE (reference sequence). CDR3 region: CASSKQGLDSPLHF. The CDR3 coding sequence is TGTGCCAGCAGCAAACAGGGTCTTGATTCACCCCTCCACTTT. The variable domain in full, with the rest retrieved from reference TRBV5-4 and TRBJ1-6, is ETGVTQSPTHLIKTRGQQVTLRCSSQSGHNTVSWYQQALGQGPQFIFQYYREEENGRGNFPPRFSGLQFPNYSSELNVNALELDDSALYLCASSKQGLDSPLHFGNGTRLTVT.

This chain uses TRBV11-3 with TRBJ1-1, with 7 bases fitting TRBD1. This CDR3 has 14 amino acids. Germline V gene lookup returns CDR1 SGHNT and CDR2 YENEEA. The ends lost 4 bases at V and 0 bases at J; junction bases unmatched: 2. CDR3 amino acids: CASSYRGLNTEAFF. CDR3 nucleotides: TGTGCCAGCAGCTACAGGGGCCTGAACACTGAAGCTTTCTTT.

The chain joins TRBV29-1 to TRBJ1-2; TRBD1 matches at 10 bases. Germline assignment: CDR1 SQVTM and CDR2 ANQGSEA. J lost 5 bases, V lost 2 bases, and 2 bases had no gene match. CDR3 length: 13 amino acids. CDR3 coding DNA: TGCAGCGTTGAAAAGGGACAGGGGTATGGCTACACCTTC. It encodes CSVEKGQGYGYTF. Together with reference TRBV29-1 and TRBJ1-2, the CDR3 gives the full variable domain: SAVISQKPSRDICQRGTSLTIQCQVDSQVTMMFWYRQQPGQSLTLIATANQGSEATYESGFVIDKFPISRPNLTFSTLTVSNMSPEDSSIYLCSVEKGQGYGYTFGSGTRLTVV.

The CDR3 DNA follows: TGCAGCGTGAAGAACAGTTACGAGCAGTACTTC. Protein: CSVKNSYEQYF. The chain employs TRBV29-1 and TRBJ2-7; D is ambiguous. CDR1 and CDR2 from the germline V gene are SQVTM and ANQGSEA. CDR3 length: 11 residues. With 6 bases removed from V and 4 bases from J, the gap between germline ends came to 10 bases.

This clone appeared once. This chain uses TRBV7-8 with TRBJ1-5, with D possibly being TRBD1 (5 bases). This CDR3 region has 16 residues. Germline V gene lookup returns CDR1 SGHVS and CDR2 FQNEAQ. V was shortened by 4 bases and J by 2 bases, with 15 bases between the two germline ends. The CDR3 here is CASSSVGREGNQPQHF. The CDR3, as DNA: TGTGCCAGCAGCTCGGTGGGACGGGAGGGCAATCAGCCCCAGCATTTT.

V is TRBV19 and J is TRBJ2-2; D ambiguous. The CDR3 is 13 amino acids. The germline V gene encodes CDR1 LNHDA and CDR2 SQIVND (reference sequence). The V end was cut by 1 base, the J end by 7 bases, with 7 bases between. The CDR3: CASSIGSFGELFF. The CDR3 coding sequence is TGTGCCAGTAGTATAGGCAGTTTCGGGGAGCTGTTTTTT. Full variable domain (rest looked up from reference TRBV19 and TRBJ2-2): DGGITQSPKYLFRKEGQNVTLSCEQNLNHDAMYWYRQDPGQGLRLIYYSQIVNDFQKGDIAEGYSVSREKKESFPLTVTSAQKNPTAFYLCASSIGSFGELFFGEGSRLTVL.

The rearrangement joins TRBV10-2 to TRBJ2-5; TRBD2 agrees at 14 bases. The CDR3 length is 15 residues. CDR1 WSHSY and CDR2 SAAADI come from the germline V gene. Trimming removed 3 bases from V and 4 bases from J; junction bases left unmatched: 1. The CDR3 DNA follows: TGCGCCAGCAGTGATGGACTAGCGGGAGGAGAGACCCAGTACTTC. It yields the protein CASSDGLAGGETQYF.

The V gene is TRBV11-2, the J gene TRBJ2-1; D is possibly TRBD2 (6 bases). The germline V gene has CDR1 SGHAT and CDR2 FQNNGV. With 5 bases removed from V and 3 bases from J, the gap between germline ends came to 14 bases. There are 15 residues in the CDR3. The CDR3 protein is CASSPGLINYNEQFF. In DNA, the CDR3 is TGTGCCAGCAGCCCCGGACTAATTAACTACAATGAGCAGTTCTTC.

The J gene is TRBJ2-7, the V gene TRBV18; 8 bases are a match to TRBD1. J lost 7 bases, V lost 2 bases, and 13 bases had no gene match. The CDR3 totals 16 residues. CDR1 and CDR2 from the germline V gene are KGHSH and LQKENI. The CDR3 region is CASSPVSRTGLREQYF. CDR3 nucleotides: TGTGCCAGCTCACCAGTTTCACGGACAGGGTTGAGGGAGCAGTACTTC.

The rearrangement uses TRBV5-1 and TRBJ2-7; possibly TRBD2 for D (5 bases). Trimming stripped 5 bases from V and 2 bases from J, with 11 bases between. This CDR3 region has 13 residues. The germline V gene encodes CDR1 SGHRS and CDR2 YFSETQ. This CDR3 reads CASRRRAAYEQYV. CDR3 nucleotides: TGCGCCAGCAGGAGGCGGGCCGCCTACGAGCAGTACGTC.

This clone was recorded a few times. The gene calls are TRBV5-1 and TRBJ1-1, with TRBD1 as a possible D gene (6 bases). The CDR3 totals 16 residues. Trimming took 4 bases from V and 0 from J, leaving 16 bases between them. Germline CDR1 SGHRS, CDR2 YFSETQ. The CDR3 reads CASSKRTGTLNTEAFF. CDR3 bases: TGCGCCAGCAGCAAGCGAACCGGGACACTGAACACTGAAGCTTTCTTT.

This chain joins TRBV27 and TRBJ1-2; D might be TRBD1 (6 bases). V gave up 2 bases and J gave up 4 bases, with 20 bases separating them. CDR1 is MNHEY, CDR2 SMNVEV, per germline (reference sequence). This CDR3 is built from 17 residues. The CDR3 DNA follows: TGTGCCAGCAGTTTAGGAGGGGGACAAGGGACGAGCTATGGCTACACCTTC. Protein sequence: CASSLGGGQGTSYGYTF.

CDR3 region: CASSDAGAFFGTQYF. The CDR3 coding sequence is TGTGCCAGCAGTGATGCGGGGGCCTTTTTTGGAACGCAGTATTTT. The chain carries TRBV2 and TRBJ2-3; a possible D gene is TRBD2 (7 bases). The V and J ends lost 3 bases and 9 bases respectively, with 19 bases between them. This CDR3 has 15 amino acids. Germline loops: CDR1 SNHLY, CDR2 FYNNEI.

The chain couples TRBV9 to TRBJ2-5; TRBD2 aligns across 12 bases. J lost 4 bases, V lost 4 bases, and 8 bases had no gene match. The CDR3 consists of 16 residues. Per germline, CDR1 SGDLS and CDR2 YYNGEE. CDR3 nucleotide sequence: TGTGCCAGCAGCAGAGCCCTAGCGGGGGGGCGAGAGACCCAGTACTTC. Translating gives CASSRALAGGRETQYF.

V and J are TRBV6-6 and TRBJ1-5; D unclear. The CDR3 extends over 13 amino acids. V gave up 6 bases and J gave up 5 bases, with 11 bases separating them. Per the germline V gene, CDR1 is MNHNY and CDR2 is SVGAGI (reference sequence). CDR3 protein: CASREREDQPQHF. CDR3 nucleotide sequence: TGTGCCAGCAGAGAACGGGAGGATCAGCCCCAGCATTTT.

The chain links TRBV6-6 to TRBJ1-2, with D perhaps TRBD1 (5 bases). Per the germline V gene, CDR1 is MNHNY and CDR2 is SVGAGI (reference sequence). The CDR3 consists of 16 residues. The V end lost 5 bases, the J end lost 4 bases, and 20 bases lay between the germline ends. The CDR3 DNA is TGTGCCAGCAGTCTTGACAGTCAAACGCTCCTCTATGGCTACACCTTC. Its protein is CASSLDSQTLLYGYTF.

This clone has a handful of counts. The V gene is TRBV9, the J gene TRBJ2-1, with a weak D call TRBD2 (5 bases). The length of the CDR3 is 15 residues. The V end lost 0 bases, the J end lost 10 bases, and 17 bases lay between the germline ends. Germline V gene lookup returns CDR1 SGDLS and CDR2 YYNGEE. CDR3 sequence (DNA): TGTGCCAGCAGCGTAGATGGGGAGCATTCCAGGGAGCAGTTCTTC. This sequence encodes CASSVDGEHSREQFF.

The genes are TRBV27 and TRBJ1-2; unclear D gene. Germline V gene data show CDR1 as MNHEY and CDR2 as SMNVEV (reference sequence). This CDR3 region has 15 residues. With 1 base removed from V and 8 bases from J, the gap between germline ends came to 17 bases. In DNA, the CDR3 is TGTGCCAGCAGTTTATGGGGTCACTCAGAAGGAGGCTACACCTTC. Translated, it gives CASSLWGHSEGGYTF.

The gene calls are TRBV10-3 and TRBJ2-3, with D perhaps given as TRBD1 or TRBD2 (5 bases each). Germline assignment: CDR1 ENHRY and CDR2 SYGVKD. CDR3 length: 16 residues. Trimming left V 6 bases short and J 0 bases short, with 16 bases between. CDR3 protein: CAISPGRATSTDTQYF. Written as DNA, the CDR3 is TGTGCCATCAGCCCGGGACGGGCAACTAGCACAGATACGCAGTATTTT.

The CDR3 loop reads CASSPRTGGAYNQPQHF. For the CDR3, the DNA is TGTGCCAGCAGCCCTCGGACGGGAGGAGCCTACAATCAGCCCCAGCATTTT. The chain recombines TRBV7-8 with TRBJ1-5; D not certain. V was clipped by 5 bases and J by 3 bases, with 20 bases between them. CDR3 size: 17 residues. From germline, CDR1 is SGHVS and CDR2 FQNEAQ.

This clone occurred a few times. The rearrangement links TRBV19 to TRBJ1-5; a weak D match, TRBD1 (6 bases). The ends were cut back, 10 bases at V and 0 bases at J, with 13 bases in the middle. The germline V gene encodes CDR1 LNHDA and CDR2 SQIVND (reference sequence). CDR3 length: 14 amino acids. The CDR3 DNA reads TGTGCCACTAGACAGGCGACTAGCAATCAGCCCCAGCATTTT. It encodes CATRQATSNQPQHF.

This chain links TRBV4-1 with TRBJ2-5, with D maybe TRBD1 (6 bases). Germline-derived CDR1 and CDR2 are MGHRA and YSYEKL. The V gene lost 4 bases and the J gene lost 2 bases, with 14 bases spanning the gap. The CDR3 consists of 15 residues. The CDR3 DNA sequence: TGCGCCAGCAGCCCCGTATGGACAGAGCAAGAGACCCAGTACTTC. Its protein product is CASSPVWTEQETQYF.

This chain uses TRBV21-1 with TRBJ2-2. TRBV21-1 is tagged as a pseudogene. The CDR3 contains 18 residues. The chain's CDR3 is CASSKGPAAGWNTGELFF. The CDR3 region has the DNA TGTGCCAGCAGCAAAGGCCCCGCGGCAGGATGGAACACCGGGGAGCTGTTTTTT.

There are a few counts of this clone. The chain combines TRBV7-7 with TRBJ2-1; D gene uncertain. CDR3 length equals 12 residues. V was shortened by 6 bases and J by 7 bases, with 10 bases between the two germline ends. Germline CDR1 reads SSHAT; CDR2 reads FNYEAQ (reference sequence). CDR3 sequence (DNA): TGTGCCAGCAGTCCGATGGGAAATGAGCAGTTCTTC. Translating gives CASSPMGNEQFF.

The chain uses TRBV30 and TRBJ1-4; D is undetermined. The V gene lost 3 bases and the J gene lost 4 bases, with 12 bases spanning the gap. The CDR3 loop spans 14 amino acids. The germline V gene has CDR1 GTSNPN and CDR2 SVGIG (reference sequence). The CDR3 region is CAWSGGRDNEKLFF. The CDR3 nucleotides are TGTGCCTGGAGCGGAGGGAGGGATAATGAAAAACTGTTTTTT.

This clone was seen just once. This chain joins TRBV19 and TRBJ1-2; maybe TRBD1 (6 bases). Germline-derived CDR1 and CDR2 are LNHDA and SQIVND (reference sequence). Trimming removed 5 bases at V and 5 bases at J, with 15 bases between. The CDR3 is 14 residues long. The CDR3 sequence: CASSGGGRFYGYTF. In DNA form, the CDR3 reads TGTGCCAGTAGTGGAGGGGGGCGGTTTTATGGCTACACCTTC. Variable domain in full (rest from reference TRBV19 and TRBJ1-2): DGGITQSPKYLFRKEGQNVTLSCEQNLNHDAMYWYRQDPGQGLRLIYYSQIVNDFQKGDIAEGYSVSREKKESFPLTVTSAQKNPTAFYLCASSGGGRFYGYTFGSGTRLTVV.

The rearrangement uses TRBV28 and TRBJ2-3, with D possibly TRBD1 on 6 matching bases. CDR1 and CDR2 (germline): MDHEN, SYDVKM. The V end lost 6 bases, the J end lost 1 base, and 14 bases lay between the germline ends. The CDR3 totals 15 residues. The CDR3 spells CASSPQGLGTDTQYF. As DNA, the CDR3 is TGTGCCAGCAGCCCACAGGGATTAGGCACAGATACGCAGTATTTT.

The chain is built from TRBV11-2 and TRBJ2-1; 11 nucleotides agree with TRBD2. This CDR3 spans 14 amino acids. From germline, CDR1 is SGHAT and CDR2 FQNNGV. Germline trimming cut 3 bases from V and 10 bases from J; bases unmatched to any gene: 5. CDR3 in amino acids: CASSLPSGRWEQFF. CDR3 DNA sequence: TGTGCCAGCAGCTTGCCTAGCGGGAGGTGGGAGCAGTTCTTC.

J is TRBJ2-5 and V is TRBV11-2; D may be TRBD1 or TRBD2 (6 bases each). CDR1 SGHAT and CDR2 FQNNGV come from the germline V gene. The ends were cut back, 1 base at V and 5 bases at J, with 20 bases in the middle. This CDR3 has 17 residues. The chain's CDR3 is CASSLAGQGGKAETQYF. The CDR3 DNA follows: TGTGCCAGCAGCTTAGCGGGGCAAGGGGGGAAGGCGGAGACCCAGTACTTC.